This TCR beta chain is drawn from a study of T cell repertoires in cytomegalovirus infection. Overall study: The public TCR beta signatures pointed to both CMV infection and matching HLA type.

In germline, CDR1 is MDHEN, CDR2 SYDVKM. Trimming removed 8 bases from V and 8 bases from J, with 21 bases in between. CDR3 length: 14 residues. MiXCR, applied by TCRdb to the reads, yields one record per CDR3 protein. The table lists a few hundred thousand distinct CDR3 sequences, about a sixth of them singletons. Study-wide points: Cumulative public TCR beta family frequency identified carriers of CMV plus the relevant HLA.

On this clonotype: Its antigen is undetermined.

This sequence originates from a human donor in good health (CMV status not recorded). Some clones in this sample may be carry-over from other donors' samples. J is TRBJ1-2 and V is TRBV28; TRBD1 might be the D (5 bases). Sequenced: CD8+ T cells from PBMCs. DNA for the CDR3: TGTGCCAGCGGTTACTATCAGGGTAAAGTCGGCTACACCTTC. It encodes CASGYYQGKVGYTF.